Listed here are 20 T cell receptor beta chains from one sample, sequenced in a study of patients and donors after allogeneic stem cell transplantation. Via MiXCR, TCRdb re-called the RT-PCR reads, giving one row per CDR3 protein. The table lists 150,000 or so distinct CDR3 sequences, more than 20% of them singletons. The sequenced sample was blood, either unsorted or a sorted T cell fraction (not recorded which). All receptors come from a human donor who was either an allogeneic HSCT recipient or a stem cell or donor lymphocyte infusion donor (not recorded which). It is not recorded whose cells these are; they may come from a transplant donor.

This rearrangement joins TRBV5-1 to TRBJ1-2, with 8 bases lining up with TRBD1. Germline V gives CDR1 SGHRS, CDR2 YFSETQ. The V gene end was trimmed by 8 bases and the J gene end by 6 bases; junction bases not matched to a gene: 9. This CDR3 spans 13 amino acids. The CDR3 DNA sequence: TGCGCCAGTAGAACGATGACAGGGGATGGCTACACCTTC. This translates into CASRTMTGDGYTF.

The chain uses TRBV11-2 and TRBJ1-6, with D unclear. V was cut by 4 bases and J by 7 bases, with 11 bases left in between. CDR3 length equals 14 residues. Germline V gene lookup returns CDR1 SGHAT and CDR2 FQNNGV. This chain's CDR3 is CASSYSVENSPLHF. The CDR3 nucleotides are TGTGCCAGCAGCTACAGTGTCGAGAATTCACCCCTCCACTTT.

The chain links TRBV5-1 to TRBJ1-4; tentative D call: TRBD1 (5 bases). The V gene lost 0 bases and the J gene lost 7 bases, with 7 bases spanning the gap. The V gene's germline CDR1 is SGHRS and CDR2 YFSETQ. The CDR3 totals 13 residues. The CDR3 loop reads CASSLGGGEKLFF. CDR3 bases: TGCGCCAGCAGCTTGGGCGGGGGTGAAAAACTGTTTTTT.

This clonotype was counted only a few times. The chain links TRBV10-3 to TRBJ2-2, with D uncertain. Per germline, CDR1 ENHRY and CDR2 SYGVKD. V lost 6 bases and J lost 1, with 3 bases in between. The CDR3 has 12 amino acids. Written as DNA, the CDR3 is TGTGCCATCAGCCGGAACACCGGGGAGCTGTTTTTT. Translation: CAISRNTGELFF.

The gene calls are TRBV6-6 and TRBJ2-7, with no clear D. Trimming took off 2 bases at V and 4 bases at J, with 6 bases between the two ends. The V gene's germline CDR1 is MNHNY and CDR2 SVGAGI (reference sequence). This CDR3 region has 12 residues. The CDR3, as DNA: TGTGCCAGCAGTTACGACGCATACGAGCAGTACTTC. Its protein product is CASSYDAYEQYF.

This chain joins TRBV6-5 and TRBJ1-2, with unresolved D. The CDR3 has 15 residues. With 2 bases removed from V and 4 bases from J, the gap between germline ends came to 14 bases. CDR1 is MNHEY, CDR2 SVGAGI, per germline. The CDR3 DNA is TGTGCCAGCAGTTACCGGACGGGCAACTTCTATGGCTACACCTTC. Amino acids: CASSYRTGNFYGYTF.

The gene calls are TRBV7-6 and TRBJ2-7; D may correspond to TRBD1 or TRBD2 (5 bases each). Trimming took 3 bases from V and 5 from J, leaving 14 bases between them. Germline loops: CDR1 SGHVS, CDR2 FNYEAQ. This CDR3 has 14 residues. The CDR3 is CASSFVPVGHEQYF. For the CDR3, the DNA is TGTGCCAGCAGCTTTGTACCCGTGGGACACGAGCAGTACTTC.

The chain uses TRBV2 and TRBJ2-5, with TRBD1 matching over 9 bases. The CDR3 has 15 residues. CDR1 is SNHLY and CDR2 is FYNNEI in the germline V gene. V lost 6 bases to trimming and J lost 4 bases; unmatched junction nucleotides: 9. The CDR3, as DNA: TGTGCCAGCAGGAAAACACAGGGGGCCTCAGAGACCCAGTACTTC. It yields the protein CASRKTQGASETQYF.

As DNA, the CDR3 is TGTGCCTCTGGGCTTTACACAGATACGCAGTATTTT. This gives the protein CASGLYTDTQYF. The V gene is TRBV10-3, the J gene TRBJ2-3; D call uncertain. Germline V gene lookup returns CDR1 ENHRY and CDR2 SYGVKD. The CDR3 has 12 residues. Trimming took 11 bases from V and 2 from J, leaving 11 bases between them.

The gene calls are TRBV9 and TRBJ2-7, with 8 bases identical to TRBD2. The CDR3 totals 15 residues. The trim removed 4 bases at V and 0 bases at J, leaving 6 bases unmatched. The V gene's germline CDR1 is SGDLS and CDR2 YYNGEE. The CDR3 nucleotides are TGTGCCAGCAGCAGTCTAGCGGGCCACTCCTACGAGCAGTACTTC. Its protein is CASSSLAGHSYEQYF.

This clonotype has only a few counts. The genes are TRBV2 and TRBJ1-1, with no clear D. This CDR3 is built from 14 residues. Trimming cost V 7 bases and J 5 bases, with 17 bases left between them. CDR1 is SNHLY, CDR2 FYNNEI, per germline. The CDR3 sequence: CASNWLKGSTEAFF. CDR3 DNA: TGTGCCAGCAATTGGTTAAAGGGAAGTACTGAAGCTTTCTTT.

The chain is built from TRBV20-1 and TRBJ2-2; 12 bases align to TRBD2. V lost 0 bases to trimming and J lost 3 bases; unmatched junction nucleotides: 5. Germline V gives CDR1 DFQATT, CDR2 SNEGSKA (reference sequence). This CDR3 spans 17 amino acids. CDR3 nucleotide sequence: TGCAGTGCTAGAGAAGCTAGCGGGAGGGCTCACACCGGGGAGCTGTTTTTT. It is translated as CSAREASGRAHTGELFF.

The V call is TRBV5-1, the J call TRBJ1-2; D is perhaps TRBD1 (5 bases). Germline CDR1 and CDR2: SGHRS and YFSETQ. Trimming took off 4 bases at V and 3 bases at J, with 16 bases between the two ends. The CDR3 totals 15 residues. CDR3 loop: CASSPGDRMDYGYTF. CDR3 bases: TGCGCCAGCAGCCCGGGGGATAGGATGGACTATGGCTACACCTTC. Based on the CDR3 plus reference TRBV5-1 and TRBJ1-2, the full variable domain is KAGVTQTPRYLIKTRGQQVTLSCSPISGHRSVSWYQQTPGQGLQFLFEYFSETQRNKGNFPGRFSGRQFSNSRSEMNVSTLELGDSALYLCASSPGDRMDYGYTFGSGTRLTVV.

This clonotype turned up a few times. The chain has TRBV5-1 and TRBJ2-1; no clear D. V lost 1 base and J 15 bases, leaving 11 bases between the germline ends. CDR3 length: 11 residues. Germline V gene lookup returns CDR1 SGHRS and CDR2 YFSETQ. CDR3 loop: CASSLRQARFF. The CDR3 coding sequence is TGCGCCAGCAGCTTGCGGCAGGCGAGGTTCTTC.

The chain couples TRBV7-9 to TRBJ2-7; possible D gene TRBD1, 5 bases. Deletions cut 1 base from V and 2 bases from J, with 9 bases between. The CDR3 covers 14 residues. Germline CDR1 reads SEHNR; CDR2 reads FQNEAQ (reference sequence). CDR3 DNA: TGTGCCAGCAGCTTAGGCAGGGATACCTACGAGCAGTACTTC. Translation: CASSLGRDTYEQYF.

V is TRBV10-3 and J is TRBJ2-1, with 10 bases aligning to TRBD2. Unmatched junction bases numbered 20, after V lost 0 bases and J lost 6 bases. CDR1 ENHRY and CDR2 SYGVKD come from the germline V gene. This CDR3 spans 21 amino acids. CDR3: CAISESNQPLAGEWLSNEQFF. DNA for the CDR3: TGTGCCATCAGTGAGTCGAATCAACCCCTAGCGGGAGAGTGGCTAAGCAATGAGCAGTTCTTC.

This clonotype has just a few counts. The genes are TRBV12-3 or TRBV12-4 and TRBJ2-1; 10 nucleotides line up with TRBD2. V lost 6 bases, J lost 0 bases, and 14 bases stayed unmatched. The CDR3 totals 19 residues. The CDR3 spells CASRPSSASGGSSYNEQFF. The CDR3 bases are TGTGCCAGCAGGCCTTCCTCGGCTAGCGGGGGCAGCTCCTACAATGAGCAGTTCTTC.

The V and J genes are TRBV20-1 and TRBJ1-6, with D uncertain. Trimming left V 2 bases short and J 10 bases short, with 9 bases between. The CDR3 is made up of 12 amino acids. CDR1 and CDR2 (germline): DFQATT, SNEGSKA (reference sequence). The CDR3 here is CSARPSGSPLHF. DNA for the CDR3: TGCAGTGCTAGACCCTCCGGCTCACCCCTCCACTTT.

There are a few counts of this clonotype. The V and J genes are TRBV21-1 and TRBJ2-1; the table's D call, TRBD2, has no DNA check behind it. TRBV21-1 is shown as a pseudogene. The length of the CDR3 is 16 residues. The CDR3 spells CASSKVPAGSYNEQFF. In nucleotides, the CDR3 is TGTGCCAGCAGCAAAGTCCCAGCGGGGTCCTACAATGAGCAGTTCTTC.

V usage is TRBV4-2 and J usage is TRBJ2-7, with TRBD1 matching over 8 bases. V gave up 1 base and J gave up 4 bases; unmatched junction bases: 15. The germline gives CDR1 LGHNA, CDR2 YNFKEQ. The CDR3 runs to 18 residues. The CDR3 spells CASSQVGFGQGEGYEQYF. CDR3 nucleotide sequence: TGTGCCAGCAGCCAAGTGGGCTTTGGACAGGGAGAGGGTTACGAGCAGTACTTC.